This entry lists 22 T cell receptor beta chains sequenced from one sample in a study of T-cell reconstitution after alpha-beta-depleted transplantation in children. A library of TCRbeta sequences, prepared with unique molecular identifiers, was generated. One entry per CDR3 protein, called by TCRdb with MiXCR from the PCR reads. The table records hundreds of thousands of distinct CDR3 sequences, roughly 10% of them present only once. This sample comprised PBMCs, obtained before TCRalphabeta/CD19-depleted stem cell transplant. The receptors originated from a child under 10 years old with inherited bone marrow failure, due to receive a stem cell transplant.

There are a few counts of this clonotype. The rearrangement joins TRBV30 to TRBJ2-3; 8 nucleotides agree with TRBD1. Germline V lookup: CDR1 GTSNPN, CDR2 SVGIG (reference sequence). The CDR3 is 14 residues long. J lost 3 bases, V lost 4 bases, and 6 bases had no gene match. The CDR3 DNA sequence: TGTGCCTGGACGGACAGGGCGGGGACAGATACGCAGTATTTT. This sequence encodes CAWTDRAGTDTQYF.

At least ten counts were recorded for this clonotype. This chain joins TRBV4-3 and TRBJ2-1, with a possible D match to TRBD2 (6 bases). Germline V gives CDR1 LGHNA, CDR2 YSLEER. The CDR3 runs 16 residues. The V end was cut by 1 base, the J end by 0 bases, with 10 bases between. The CDR3: CASSQAYGSSYNEQFF. CDR3 sequence (DNA): TGCGCCAGCAGCCAAGCCTACGGGAGCTCCTACAATGAGCAGTTCTTC.

The CDR3 loop is CASRGTGFGLAIYEQYF. The CDR3 DNA reads TGTGCCAGCAGGGGAACAGGGTTCGGACTAGCGATATACGAGCAGTACTTC. This rearrangement joins TRBV6-2 or TRBV6-3 to TRBJ2-7, with 9 bases identical to TRBD2. Germline assignment: CDR1 MNHEY and CDR2 SVGEGT. This CDR3 is 17 amino acids long. V lost 6 bases, J lost 4 bases, and 16 bases stayed unmatched.

This clonotype has at least ten counts. This chain uses TRBV28 with TRBJ2-7; D is uncertain. Trimming stripped 5 bases from V and 0 bases from J, with 11 bases between. This CDR3 is built from 14 residues. Germline V CDR1 and CDR2: MDHEN, SYDVKM. This CDR3 is CASSLPGTSYEQYF. The DNA for the CDR3 is TGTGCCAGCAGTCTCCCAGGAACCTCCTACGAGCAGTACTTC.

This clonotype came up many times. The chain's CDR3 is CASSLPGPGGNEQFF. CDR3 coding DNA: TGTGCCAGCAGCCTTCCTGGGCCAGGGGGCAATGAGCAGTTCTTC. The chain couples TRBV6-1 to TRBJ2-1, with 7 bases lining up with TRBD1. Germline loops: CDR1 MNHNS, CDR2 SASEGT. This CDR3 region has 15 residues. V lost 6 bases to trimming and J lost 6 bases; unmatched junction nucleotides: 11.

This clonotype was detected ten times or more. The CDR3 reads CASSSGRIWGDEQYF. CDR3 nucleotides: TGTGCCAGCAGCTCCGGACGGATCTGGGGGGACGAGCAGTACTTC. The chain carries TRBV7-9 and TRBJ2-7, with D possibly matching TRBD2 (6 bases). This CDR3 spans 15 amino acids. The V gene lost 4 bases and the J gene lost 5 bases, with 18 bases spanning the gap. CDR1 and CDR2 from the germline V gene are SEHNR and FQNEAQ (reference sequence).

The rearrangement joins TRBV7-8 to TRBJ2-2, with 11 bases identical to TRBD2. V lost 5 bases, J lost 1 base, and 9 bases stayed unmatched. The CDR3 consists of 18 residues. Germline assignment: CDR1 SGHVS and CDR2 FQNEAQ. In DNA, the CDR3 is TGTGCCAGCAGCGGCCGACTAGCGGGATATGGGAACACCGGGGAGCTGTTTTTT. Its protein product is CASSGRLAGYGNTGELFF.

This clonotype was seen ten or more times. This chain links TRBV5-1 with TRBJ2-5; no reliable D call. In germline, CDR1 is SGHRS, CDR2 YFSETQ. The CDR3 has 11 residues. V was trimmed by 4 bases and J by 1 base, leaving 2 bases between them. The CDR3 nucleotides are TGCGCCAGCAGCGCCCAAGAGACCCAGTACTTC. This encodes CASSAQETQYF. The variable domain in full, completed from reference TRBV5-1 and TRBJ2-5, reads KAGVTQTPRYLIKTRGQQVTLSCSPISGHRSVSWYQQTPGQGLQFLFEYFSETQRNKGNFPGRFSGRQFSNSRSEMNVSTLELGDSALYLCASSAQETQYFGPGTRLLVL.

This clonotype appeared many times. The V gene is TRBV4-2, the J gene TRBJ2-7; unclear D gene. Per the germline V gene, CDR1 is LGHNA and CDR2 is YNFKEQ. Trimming took 1 base from V and 0 from J, leaving 10 bases between them. This CDR3 is 15 amino acids long. The CDR3 coding sequence is TGTGCCAGCAGCCAAGGTGCAGGACGCTCCTACGAGCAGTACTTC. Residues: CASSQGAGRSYEQYF.

This clonotype was recorded at least ten times. V and J are TRBV20-1 and TRBJ2-1; 13 bases are shared with TRBD2. The CDR3 totals 15 residues. V shed 6 bases and J 5 bases; nucleotides not matched to a gene: 7. Germline CDR1 reads DFQATT; CDR2 reads SNEGSKA (reference sequence). The CDR3 region has the DNA TGCAGTGCGTCCCGACTAGCGGGAGGCGACAATGAGCAGTTCTTC. Translation gives CSASRLAGGDNEQFF.

With respect to this clonotype: A much larger clone differs from this one at a single base, so this may be a read error. The chain joins TRBV30 to TRBJ2-7, with no clear D. The CDR3 runs to 11 residues. The germline gives CDR1 GTSNPN, CDR2 SVGIG (reference sequence). CDR3 in amino acids: CDWSVYYEQYF. CDR3 nucleotides: TGTGACTGGAGTGTCTACTACGAGCAGTACTTC.

This clonotype was counted at least ten times. The chain is built from TRBV20-1 and TRBJ2-7; no clear D. Germline CDR1 is DFQATT and CDR2 is SNEGSKA (reference sequence). V lost 1 base and J lost 2, with 9 bases in between. The CDR3 totals 13 residues. CDR3 residues: CSARVPSTYEQYF. In DNA form, the CDR3 reads TGCAGTGCTAGAGTACCATCGACCTACGAGCAGTACTTC.

This clonotype has ten or more counts. The rearrangement links TRBV6-1 to TRBJ2-1; 10 positions match TRBD1. CDR3 length: 14 amino acids. Losses at the gene ends were 6 bases for V and 9 bases for J; bases not matched to a gene: 8. Germline V gene lookup returns CDR1 MNHNS and CDR2 SASEGT. CDR3 residues: CASSPGQGGLEQFF. CDR3 nucleotides: TGTGCCAGCAGCCCTGGACAGGGGGGACTTGAGCAGTTCTTC.

V is TRBV7-8 and J is TRBJ2-3; D possibly matches TRBD1 or TRBD2 (5 bases each). The CDR3 runs 18 residues. Germline CDR1 SGHVS, CDR2 FQNEAQ. V lost 2 bases to trimming and J lost 4 bases, with 22 bases between them. The CDR3 is CASSLSLGTGRWSDTQYF. In DNA, the CDR3 is TGTGCCAGCAGCTTATCCTTGGGGACGGGTCGGTGGTCAGATACGCAGTATTTT.

Concerning this clonotype itself: This could be a read error, since a much larger clone is one nucleotide away. The chain couples TRBV27 to TRBJ1-4; 11 bases fit TRBD1. Germline assignment: CDR1 MNHEY and CDR2 SMNVEV (reference sequence). The CDR3 is 15 residues long. The CDR3 coding sequence is TGTGCCAACAGTCCTTGGACAGGGGGCCGTGAAAAACTGTTTTTT. This codes for CANSPWTGGREKLFF.

This clonotype was seen more than once but under ten times. The rearrangement joins TRBV27 to TRBJ2-7; TRBD1 matches 9 bases. The CDR3 totals 14 residues. Germline-derived CDR1 and CDR2 are MNHEY and SMNVEV (reference sequence). Trimming cost V 6 bases and J 7 bases; bases outside gene matches: 10. CDR3 nucleotides: TGTGCCAGCAGGCGGCCGGGACAGGGAGGGGAGCAGTACTTC. This codes for CASRRPGQGGEQYF.

This clonotype was seen at least ten times. The rearrangement links TRBV9 to TRBJ2-1; D possibly corresponds to TRBD1 (6 bases). Trimming left V 0 bases short and J 2 bases short, with 12 bases between. The CDR3 is 16 residues long. CDR1 is SGDLS and CDR2 is YYNGEE in the germline V gene. In nucleotides, the CDR3 is TGTGCCAGCAGCGTAGAGGGCAGGGGTGCCTACAATGAGCAGTTCTTC. It codes for CASSVEGRGAYNEQFF. Based on the CDR3 plus reference TRBV9 and TRBJ2-1, the full variable domain is DSGVTQTPKHLITATGQRVTLRCSPRSGDLSVYWYQQSLDQGLQFLIQYYNGEERAKGNILERFSAQQFPDLHSELNLSSLELGDSALYFCASSVEGRGAYNEQFFGPGTRLTVL.

The chain has TRBV28 and TRBJ2-1; no clear D gene. The CDR3 covers 12 residues. Germline V gene lookup returns CDR1 MDHEN and CDR2 SYDVKM. V lost 1 base, J lost 5 bases, and 3 bases lay in between. The DNA for the CDR3 is TGTGCCAGCAGTTTATATCACAATGAGCAGTTCTTC. Residues: CASSLYHNEQFF.

The sample holds a few counts of this clonotype. This chain uses TRBV15 with TRBJ2-7, with D possibly matching TRBD1 (6 bases). From germline, CDR1 is LNHNV and CDR2 YYDKDF (reference sequence). V lost 0 bases, J lost 4 bases, and 13 bases lay in between. The CDR3 is made up of 15 amino acids. In DNA form, the CDR3 reads TGTGCCACCAGCAGAGACTACAGGGAGAATTACGAGCAGTACTTC. Amino acids: CATSRDYRENYEQYF.

This clonotype has ten or more counts. This chain connects TRBV7-9 to TRBJ2-7; D might be TRBD2 (6 bases). Germline lookup yields CDR1 SEHNR and CDR2 FQNEAQ (reference sequence). The CDR3 is 16 residues long. V was clipped by 3 bases and J by 0 bases, with 15 bases between them. In DNA form, the CDR3 reads TGTGCCAGCAGCTTCCCTCGGGGGAATTCCTCCTACGAGCAGTACTTC. Translating it yields CASSFPRGNSSYEQYF.

There are many counts of this clonotype. The chain is built from TRBV10-3 and TRBJ1-1, with unresolved D. Between the trimmed V and J ends, which lost 4 bases and 3 bases, there was a span of 12 bases. CDR1 ENHRY and CDR2 SYGVKD come from the germline V gene. There are 14 residues in the CDR3. This CDR3 reads CAISAQAADTEAFF. The CDR3 DNA is TGTGCCATCAGTGCCCAGGCGGCAGACACTGAAGCTTTCTTT.

This clonotype was seen ten or more times. This chain uses TRBV9 with TRBJ1-1; D ambiguous. The CDR3 extends over 14 amino acids. Trimming took 3 bases from V and 1 from J, leaving 10 bases between them. The germline CDR1 and CDR2 sequences are SGDLS and YYNGEE. The CDR3 nucleotides read TGTGCCAGCAGCGCCCGGACCTCGAACACTGAAGCTTTCTTT. It encodes CASSARTSNTEAFF.